Reported below is one T cell receptor beta chain. This clonotype showed up just a few times. Its antigen remains unidentified. One base away there is no much larger clone; base qualities are not given. Library preparation used PCR. DNA from cultured CD4+ T cells underwent TCR sequencing with the Oncomine TCR Beta short-read assay at the Johns Hopkins FTIC core. The QIAamp micro DNA kit was used to extract genomic DNA from the cultured CD4+ T cells. Oncomine TCR Beta libraries from cultured CD4+ T cells were pooled with unique dual indexes and sequenced on an Illumina iSeq 100. The paper's data handling went like this. Non-productive sequences were filtered out, and CDR3s that did not start with C, did not end with F or W, or were shorter than 7 amino acids were discarded. The MANAFEST web application identified antigen-specific clonotypes by comparing peptide-stimulated wells against reference wells and other culture wells. Positive clones required FDR below 0.05, an odds ratio above 5, and productive frequency above 0.1% in at least two of three replicate wells. A clonotype was classed as cross-reactive if the clonotype showed significant expansion both in SARS-CoV-2 spike wells and in at least one common cold coronavirus spike condition. Similarity between CDR3 sequences was evaluated in R version 3.6.1 using Levenshtein distances (stringdist) and unrooted phylogenetic trees (ape). TCRdb itself trimmed the public reads at Q25 with fastp, ran MiXCR and retained productive beta chains. Every CDR3 protein is listed once, alongside the most common genes and DNA of its rows. The authors' filters were not applied to this entry. Present in this sample are 13,000 or so distinct CDR3 sequences, around a quarter of which were seen just once. In total, the top ten clones hold around 8% of the sample.

CDR1 and CDR2 were assigned from the germline V gene as MGHRA and YSYEKL. Ends trimmed: V by 3 bases, J by 1 base; bases unmatched to a gene: 8. The CDR3 contains 16 residues, cysteine and phenylalanine counted. The sequence is cut down to CDR3 DNA, 48 bases in frame from base 1. The sample's treatment or condition label is to be understood as: approximately 10-day PBMC culture with coronavirus spike peptide pools or control peptides (ViraFEST assay). The ViraFEST assay was used in the study, in which antigen-specific T cells were expanded with peptide pools and expanded clonotypes were subsequently identified by TCR sequencing. The positive SARS-CoV-2 PCR tests of the convalescent patients were dated from March to December 2020, before the Alpha, Beta and Delta variants emerged in the United States. Each well held millions of PBMCs cultured with approximately 10 ug/ml peptide pools in IMDM containing roughly 5% human AB serum and 7.5 to 10 IU/ml IL-2. On days 3 and 7, half of the culture medium was replaced with fresh IL-2-containing medium. CD4+ T cells were isolated after about nine days of culture through negative selection using the EasySep CD4+ T cell isolation kit. PBMCs were separated from whole blood using Ficoll-Paque Plus gradient centrifugation and then either used fresh or cryopreserved at -140C. Triplicate wells were generally used for each culture condition.

The data originate from a study of vaccination and CD4 T cells after COVID-19 (dated by TCRdb to between 2021 and 2023). Background for the entire study: Convalescent patients had a positive SARS-CoV-2 result on nasal swab PCR, and of these patients, under ten had mild disease and one had severe disease. Control cultures received a CEFX viral epitope pool as the positive control, an HIV-1 Nef peptide pool as the negative control, or no peptide. Post-vaccine blood samples were taken a median of roughly 72 days after the second vaccine dose, with a range of about 13 to 250 days. Post-COVID blood samples from convalescent patients were collected a median of about 110 days after diagnosis, with a range of 35 to 161 days. In the convalescent cohort there were six males and four females, among whom were two Hispanic individuals, seven Caucasians, two Asians and one multiracial person. In roughly nine COVID-19 convalescent patients and 4 infection-naive healthy vaccine recipients, the spike-specific CD4+ TCR repertoire before mRNA vaccination was compared with the repertoire after mRNA vaccination. Each participant got two doses of either the Pfizer-BioNTech BNT162b2 vaccine (n=8) or the Moderna mRNA-1273 vaccine (n=2). For stimulating the cultures, overlapping spike peptide pools were used, derived from SARS-CoV-2 as well as from the common cold coronaviruses HCoV-NL63, HCoV-OC43 and HCoV-229E. Study-wide conclusions, independent of this receptor: In convalescent patients, a median around 90% of post-vaccine SARS-CoV-2-reactive clones were detected only after vaccination, suggesting vaccine-specific priming. An increase in the median number of SARS-CoV-2-reactive clonotypes from more than 20 after infection to some 40 after vaccination was observed, but the change was not found to be significant. Relatively few convalescent patients were included in the study, and early timepoints after natural infection were not analyzed. Nearly all vaccine-specific clones in convalescent patients (304 of 307) were mono-reactive for SARS-CoV-2 spike rather than cross-reactive with common cold coronaviruses.

The rearrangement combines TRBV4-1 with TRBJ1-2; 7 bases in the junction line up with TRBD1. Sequencing input: CD4+ T cells from blood, cultured in vitro. This clonotype was sampled from a human donor who had recovered from COVID-19. The CDR3 reads as follows: CASSQGRQGLNYGYTF. The DNA sequence follows: TGCGCCAGCAGCCAGGGCCGACAGGGCCTTAACTATGGCTACACCTTC.